The present T cell receptor (beta chain) was sequenced within a study of T cell clones after liver transplantation. About the study: Standard immunosuppression, with no induction, continued until 12-24 months after transplant.

The method was immunoSEQ multiplex PCR; TCRdb's version includes in-frame clones alone and lacks a portion of them. The data show roughly 70,000 clones, with 80% seen just once and about 0.63% held by the top ten. CDR3 length: 15 residues. V was shortened by 5 bases and J by 7 bases, with 21 bases between the two germline ends. Looked up from germline, CDR1 is KGHSH and CDR2 is LQKENI. A single count supports this clone. Sorting of unstimulated PBMCs yielded separate CD3+CD4+ and CD3+CD8+ fractions. This chain links TRBV18 with TRBJ2-7; D remains ambiguous. The TCR comes from a human donor who received a liver transplant. Specimen: CD4+ T cells from blood, collected before liver transplant. CDR3 amino acids: CASSIYDGARVEQYF. CDR3 bases: TGTGCCAGCTCAATCTACGACGGCGCCCGAGTAGAGCAGTACTTC.